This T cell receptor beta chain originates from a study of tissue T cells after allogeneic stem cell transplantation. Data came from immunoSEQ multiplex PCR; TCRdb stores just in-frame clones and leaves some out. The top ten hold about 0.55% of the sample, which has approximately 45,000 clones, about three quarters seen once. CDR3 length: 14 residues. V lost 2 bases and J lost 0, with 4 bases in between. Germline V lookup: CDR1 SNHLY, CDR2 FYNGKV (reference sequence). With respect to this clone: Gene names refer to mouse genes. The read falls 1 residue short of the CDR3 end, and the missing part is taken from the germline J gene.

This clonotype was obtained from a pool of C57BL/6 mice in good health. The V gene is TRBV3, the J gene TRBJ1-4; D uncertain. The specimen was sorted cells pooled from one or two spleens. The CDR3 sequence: CASSLRLSNERLFF. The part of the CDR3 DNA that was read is TGTGCCAGCAGCTTACGCCTTTCCAACGAAAGATTATTT.